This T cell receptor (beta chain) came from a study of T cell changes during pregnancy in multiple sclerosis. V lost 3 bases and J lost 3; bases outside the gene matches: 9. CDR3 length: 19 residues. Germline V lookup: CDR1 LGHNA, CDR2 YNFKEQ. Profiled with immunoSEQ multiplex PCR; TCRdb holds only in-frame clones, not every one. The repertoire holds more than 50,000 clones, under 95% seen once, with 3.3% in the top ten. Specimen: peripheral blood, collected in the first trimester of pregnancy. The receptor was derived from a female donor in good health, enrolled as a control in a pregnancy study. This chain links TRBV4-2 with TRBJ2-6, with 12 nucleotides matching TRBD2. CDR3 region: CASSHKTSGGSVGANVLTF. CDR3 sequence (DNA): TGTGCCAGCAGCCACAAGACTAGCGGGGGCTCCGTTGGGGCCAACGTCCTGACTTTC.